The 17 T cell receptor beta chains below all came from one sample that was sequenced in a study of shared clonotypes between healthy human individuals. Sequencing used immunoSEQ multiplex PCR; TCRdb keeps in-frame clones, though not all of them. The repertoire consists of approximately 1.5 million clones, with 95% to 99% occurring once and the leading ten covering roughly 0.45%. The material sequenced was naive CD4+ T cells sorted from blood. Subset noted: CD45RA+ positively selected. The receptors shown here come from a man aged 30-40 years in good health.

The chain has TRBV7-7 and TRBJ2-5; D is perhaps TRBD2 (5 bases). This CDR3 comprises 16 residues. Germline values: CDR1 SSHAT, CDR2 FNYEAQ (reference sequence). V gave up 5 bases and J gave up 5 bases, with 21 bases separating them. The CDR3 nucleotides read TGTGCCAGCAGCCATCCCCCGGGATCCTCTCGGGAGACCCAGTACTTC. Amino acid sequence: CASSHPPGSSRETQYF.

The chain couples TRBV7-2 to TRBJ2-3; D is unresolved. Germline V lookup: CDR1 SGHTA, CDR2 FQGNSA. The CDR3 runs 13 residues. Between the trimmed V and J ends, which lost 0 bases and 6 bases, there was a span of 7 bases. The CDR3 is CASSLARRDTQYF. CDR3 sequence (DNA): TGTGCCAGCAGCTTAGCGCGGCGGGATACGCAGTATTTT.

This clone has only one observation. This CDR3 is also generated by other DNA sequences in the sample. The chain carries TRBV11-2 and TRBJ2-7; D uncertain. The ends were cut back, 0 bases at V and 6 bases at J, with 3 bases in the middle. This CDR3 has 11 residues. Germline V lookup: CDR1 SGHAT, CDR2 FQNNGV. CDR3 in amino acids: CASSLDSEQYF. The CDR3 DNA is TGTGCCAGCAGCTTAGATTCCGAGCAGTACTTC.

This clone has a single count. The chain links TRBV7-6 to TRBJ1-5, with D possibly being TRBD1 (6 bases). Germline V gives CDR1 SGHVS, CDR2 FNYEAQ. Trimming left V 5 bases short and J 0 bases short, with 17 bases between. The CDR3 spans 17 residues. CDR3 DNA sequence: TGTGCCAGCAGCCGTGCACAGGGACGGGATAGCAATCAGCCCCAGCATTTT. Protein sequence: CASSRAQGRDSNQPQHF.

Concerning this clone itself: At one end, the junction sequence differs from germline, possibly due to a read error. The chain links TRBV10-3 to TRBJ2-3; 13 nucleotides align to TRBD2. Germline V gives CDR1 ENHRY, CDR2 SYGVKD. This CDR3 spans 16 amino acids. The CDR3 nucleotides read TGTGCCATCAGTGGACGGACTAGCGGGAGCAAAGATACGCAGTATTTT. Translating it yields CAISGRTSGSKDTQYF.

The gene calls are TRBV7-6 and TRBJ1-5, with D maybe TRBD1 (5 bases). The germline V gene encodes CDR1 SGHVS and CDR2 FNYEAQ. The ends were cut back, 1 base at V and 2 bases at J, with 12 bases in the middle. The CDR3 spans 16 residues. The CDR3: CASSLGQGVGNQPQHF. As DNA, the CDR3 is TGTGCCAGCAGCTTAGGGCAGGGCGTCGGCAATCAGCCCCAGCATTTT.

The chain couples TRBV6-1 to TRBJ2-7; D is possibly TRBD2 (6 bases). CDR3 size: 13 residues. V was trimmed by 5 bases and J by 2 bases, leaving 10 bases between them. CDR1 and CDR2 (germline): MNHNS, SASEGT. The CDR3 sequence: CASSRELPYEQYF. The CDR3 coding sequence is TGTGCCAGCAGTCGGGAGCTGCCCTACGAGCAGTACTTC.

The chain joins TRBV10-2 to TRBJ2-7, with a tentative D call TRBD2 (5 bases). Trimming cost V 0 bases and J 4 bases, with 25 bases left between them. The CDR3 loop spans 19 amino acids. From germline, CDR1 is WSHSY and CDR2 SAAADI. DNA of the CDR3: TGCGCCAGCAGTGAGTCACCCCCCCCCATGAGAGGGAGTAGGTACGAGCAGTACTTC. Residues: CASSESPPPMRGSRYEQYF.

The chain has TRBV19 and TRBJ2-3, with D possibly being TRBD2 (5 bases). This CDR3 has 13 residues. The V end lost 8 bases, the J end lost 1 base, and 10 bases lay between the germline ends. Per the germline V gene, CDR1 is LNHDA and CDR2 is SQIVND (reference sequence). The CDR3 protein is CASGYGGTDTQYF. CDR3 nucleotide sequence: TGTGCCAGTGGGTACGGGGGCACAGATACGCAGTATTTT.

The chain is built from TRBV6-6 and TRBJ1-5; 7 bases are a match to TRBD1. The germline CDR1 and CDR2 sequences are MNHNY and SVGAGI (reference sequence). The CDR3 spans 15 residues. J gave up 4 bases and V 6 bases, and 9 bases lay outside the gene matches. CDR3 in DNA: TGTGCCAGCAGAGACCCAGGGGGATCTAATCAGCCCCAGCATTTT. Its translation is CASRDPGGSNQPQHF.

The chain carries TRBV5-1 and TRBJ2-7, with D perhaps TRBD1 (6 bases). The germline CDR1 and CDR2 sequences are SGHRS and YFSETQ. This CDR3 is built from 15 residues. Trimming took off 3 bases at V and 5 bases at J, with 18 bases between the two ends. CDR3 coding DNA: TGCGCCAGCAGCTCTCACAGGGTTGGAGCCAACGAGCAGTACTTC. It translates to CASSSHRVGANEQYF.

The rearrangement uses TRBV29-1 and TRBJ2-1, with D unclear. V was clipped by 3 bases and J by 10 bases, with 13 bases between them. The length of the CDR3 is 12 residues. The germline V gene has CDR1 SQVTM and CDR2 ANQGSEA. The CDR3 protein is CSVDRRASEQFF. CDR3 nucleotide sequence: TGCAGCGTTGACCGTCGGGCCTCAGAGCAGTTCTTC.

The chain uses TRBV28 and TRBJ1-1; 8 nucleotides align to TRBD1. The V and J ends lost 7 bases and 9 bases, in that order; junction bases with no gene match: 19. From germline, CDR1 is MDHEN and CDR2 SYDVKM. The CDR3 covers 16 residues. The CDR3 DNA reads as TGTGCCAGCAAACCCACCCCCCCCTGGGGACAGGTTCAAGCTTTCTTT. It encodes CASKPTPPWGQVQAFF.

The V and J genes are TRBV29-1 and TRBJ2-2, with D tentatively TRBD1 (6 bases). The CDR3 totals 13 residues. Per the germline V gene, CDR1 is SQVTM and CDR2 is ANQGSEA. Trimming left V 5 bases short and J 7 bases short, with 14 bases between. The DNA for the CDR3 is TGCAGCGTTCTCGGGACACGAGGCGGGGAGCTGTTTTTT. Protein: CSVLGTRGGELFF.

The V and J genes are TRBV28 and TRBJ2-2; TRBD1 matches at 11 bases. V shed 6 bases and J 8 bases; nucleotides not matched to a gene: 11. This CDR3 spans 16 amino acids. CDR1 MDHEN and CDR2 SYDVKM come from the germline V gene. The CDR3 sequence is CASSPGQGAVWGELFF. In nucleotides, the CDR3 is TGTGCCAGCAGCCCTGGACAGGGGGCGGTGTGGGGGGAGCTGTTTTTT.

The chain is built from TRBV5-1 and TRBJ1-2; 10 bases match TRBD1. CDR3 length equals 13 residues. Germline CDR1 and CDR2: SGHRS and YFSETQ. V lost 5 bases and J lost 8; bases outside the gene matches: 6. The CDR3 reads CASSTGTGEGYTF. The DNA for the CDR3 is TGCGCCAGCAGTACCGGGACAGGGGAGGGCTACACCTTC.

The gene calls are TRBV27 and TRBJ2-7, with a weak D call TRBD1 (5 bases). CDR3 length: 13 amino acids. CDR1 MNHEY and CDR2 SMNVEV come from the germline V gene (reference sequence). V gave up 6 bases and J gave up 4 bases, with 13 bases separating them. The CDR3 DNA reads TGTGCCAGCAGAATAATACAGGTTTACGAGCAGTACTTC. As protein: CASRIIQVYEQYF.